The 15 T cell receptor beta chains given below trace back to one sample, sequenced in a study of beta chain features in type 1 diabetes. Which antigens these TCRs recognize remains unknown. The sequenced template was cDNA made from the entire isolated RNA. Repertoires were generated with immunoSEQ multiplex PCR, while TCRdb's copy carries only in-frame clones and drops some. The table has some 350,000 clones, roughly 13% seen once. Overall study results and limits: Across all four CD4+ subsets, people with type 1 diabetes showed modestly shorter TCRB CDR3s.

The sequencing input was naive CD4+ T cells from blood. The receptors originated from a young woman with type 1 diabetes.

The genes are TRBV30 and TRBJ1-4; D remains unclear. Germline CDR1 is GTSNPN and CDR2 is SVGIG (reference sequence). CDR3 length: 13 residues. V was trimmed by 1 base and J by 8 bases, leaving 11 bases between them. The CDR3 loop reads CAWSGQVGEKLFF. CDR3 DNA: TGTGCCTGGAGTGGCCAGGTCGGAGAAAAACTGTTTTTT.

This clone was picked up a small number of times. This chain joins TRBV20-1 and TRBJ1-1; no clear D. V lost 3 bases to trimming and J lost 7 bases, with 6 bases between them. The germline V gene encodes CDR1 DFQATT and CDR2 SNEGSKA (reference sequence). The CDR3 has 10 amino acids. This CDR3 is CSASFGEAFF. The CDR3 nucleotides read TGCAGTGCTAGTTTCGGTGAAGCTTTCTTT.

This clone has a handful of counts. This chain joins TRBV2 and TRBJ2-1, with D maybe TRBD2 (5 bases). CDR3 length equals 13 residues. V lost 8 bases, J lost 0 bases, and 8 bases lay in between. Germline V lookup: CDR1 SNHLY, CDR2 FYNNEI. The CDR3 spells CASATISYNEQFF. CDR3 coding DNA: TGTGCCAGCGCGACTATCTCCTACAATGAGCAGTTCTTC.

This chain's CDR3 is CASLAGGRNEQFF. In nucleotides, the CDR3 is TGTGCCAGCTTAGCGGGAGGTCGGAATGAGCAGTTCTTC. The rearrangement links TRBV28 to TRBJ2-1, with 10 bases that match TRBD2. The CDR3 sequence is 13 residues long. After removal of 8 bases from V and 7 bases from J, the junction contained 5 bases not matched to a gene. Per the germline V gene, CDR1 is MDHEN and CDR2 is SYDVKM.

This clone came up a few times. The chain uses TRBV9 and TRBJ2-1; 8 bases agree with TRBD2. This CDR3 is 14 amino acids long. Germline assignment: CDR1 SGDLS and CDR2 YYNGEE. Trimming took 3 bases from V and 12 from J; bases not matched to a gene: 11. The CDR3 DNA sequence: TGTGCCAGCAGCGACCGATCGGGAGGGCGACGGCAGTTCTTC. It yields the protein CASSDRSGGRRQFF.

There are a few counts of this clone. The genes are TRBV7-2 and TRBJ1-5; no firm D call. Deletions cut 5 bases from V and 4 bases from J, with 9 bases between. The V gene's germline CDR1 is SGHTA and CDR2 FQGNSA. The CDR3 is 13 residues long. CDR3 bases: TGTGCCAGCAGCCGCCCGGGAAATCAGCCCCAGCATTTT. Its translation is CASSRPGNQPQHF. The full variable domain, its missing parts supplied by reference TRBV7-2 and TRBJ1-5, is GAGVSQSPSNKVTEKGKDVELRCDPISGHTALYWYRQSLGQGLEFLIYFQGNSAPDKSGLPSDRFSAERTGGSVSTLTIQRTQQEDSAVYLCASSRPGNQPQHFGDGTRLSIL.

This clone was observed a few times. The V call is TRBV28, the J call TRBJ1-2; no clear D. The CDR3 length is 12 residues. The V end was cut by 1 base, the J end by 8 bases, with 8 bases between. Germline CDR1 and CDR2: MDHEN and SYDVKM. CDR3 in DNA: TGTGCCAGCAGTTTATTTTGGCAAGGCTACACCTTC. Its translation: CASSLFWQGYTF.

The rearrangement joins TRBV30 to TRBJ2-3; D may be TRBD2 (6 bases). The CDR3 loop spans 14 amino acids. Germline CDR1 and CDR2: GTSNPN and SVGIG (reference sequence). The germline V and J ends were trimmed by 0 bases and 5 bases, with 12 bases remaining between them. In nucleotides, the CDR3 is TGTGCCTGGAGTGTAGGGACTGTACGAGATACGCAGTATTTT. Its translation is CAWSVGTVRDTQYF.

This clone was counted between two and nine times. V and J are TRBV5-1 and TRBJ2-3, with 10 bases fitting TRBD2. Unmatched junction bases numbered 10, after V lost 4 bases and J lost 5 bases. The length of the CDR3 is 16 residues. Germline V gives CDR1 SGHRS, CDR2 YFSETQ. Here the CDR3 DNA reads TGCGCCAGCAGCATCTCTAGCGGGGGCCGTGGAGATACGCAGTATTTT. Residues: CASSISSGGRGDTQYF.

The V and J genes are TRBV11-2 and TRBJ2-4; TRBD1 aligns across 7 bases. The CDR3 is made up of 16 amino acids. V lost 5 bases and J lost 5; bases outside the gene matches: 12. From germline, CDR1 is SGHAT and CDR2 FQNNGV. The CDR3 loop is CASSPAPTGAQNIQYF. In DNA, the CDR3 is TGTGCCAGCAGCCCTGCCCCTACAGGGGCACAAAACATTCAGTACTTC. Together with reference TRBV11-2 and TRBJ2-4, the CDR3 gives the full variable domain: EAGVAQSPRYKIIEKRQSVAFWCNPISGHATLYWYQQILGQGPKLLIQFQNNGVVDDSQLPKDRFSAERLKGVDSTLKIQPAKLEDSAVYLCASSPAPTGAQNIQYFGAGTRLSVL.

A few counts support this clone. The chain uses TRBV5-1 and TRBJ2-7; TRBD2 might be the D (5 bases). V was clipped by 0 bases and J by 3 bases, with 13 bases between them. Per the germline V gene, CDR1 is SGHRS and CDR2 is YFSETQ. The CDR3 loop spans 15 amino acids. The CDR3 DNA reads as TGCGCCAGCAGCTTGGGAGGGAATGAAGACTACGAGCAGTACTTC. Its translation: CASSLGGNEDYEQYF.

The chain carries TRBV6-1 and TRBJ1-5, with a possible D match to TRBD1 (6 bases). CDR3 length equals 14 residues. Germline lookup yields CDR1 MNHNS and CDR2 SASEGT. V gave up 8 bases and J gave up 2 bases, with 13 bases separating them. This CDR3 reads CASRRDIRNQPQHF. DNA of the CDR3: TGTGCCAGCCGCCGGGACATTCGCAATCAGCCCCAGCATTTT.

There are many counts of this clone. The gene calls are TRBV10-3 and TRBJ2-7; a possible D gene is TRBD1 (6 bases). CDR3 size: 13 residues. Germline CDR1 and CDR2: ENHRY and SYGVKD. V dropped 4 bases and J dropped 5 bases, with 12 bases sitting between them. The CDR3 nucleotides are TGTGCCATCAGTGGCAGGGGCGATAACGAGCAGTACTTC. Protein sequence: CAISGRGDNEQYF.

This rearrangement joins TRBV29-1 to TRBJ1-4; maybe TRBD1 (5 bases). This CDR3 region has 13 residues. Germline V gene data show CDR1 as SQVTM and CDR2 as ANQGSEA. Trimming left V 4 bases short and J 3 bases short, with 9 bases between. The CDR3 coding sequence is TGCAGCGTTGTAGCAGGGTCTAATGAAAAACTGTTTTTT. This translates into CSVVAGSNEKLFF.

J is TRBJ1-5 and V is TRBV6-6; no firm D call. Germline loops: CDR1 MNHNY, CDR2 SVGAGI (reference sequence). V gave up 0 bases and J gave up 0 bases, with 9 bases separating them. The CDR3 sequence is 16 residues long. The CDR3 sequence: CASSYSSQISNQPQHF. In nucleotides, the CDR3 is TGTGCCAGCAGTTACTCGTCACAGATTAGCAATCAGCCCCAGCATTTT.